Sequencing of this T cell receptor (beta chain) was carried out in a study of T cell responses to AZD1222 COVID-19 vaccine. Study overall: Pooled together were second doses at about 4 or about 12 weeks. Findings and limits, study-wide: Spike-wide vaccine-associated CD4 TCRs dominated at 160-218 and 743-854.

V lost 4 bases, J lost 5 bases, and 11 bases lay in between. The CDR3 runs 13 residues. The V gene's germline CDR1 is SGHTS and CDR2 YDEGEE. Using immunoSEQ multiplex PCR, the repertoire was profiled, and TCRdb retains in-frame clones only, with some absent. Here the sample spans 100,000 to 120,000 clones, about 87% being singletons. Regarding this clone: Its antigen remains unknown.

The source was peripheral blood, collected on day 0 of AZD1222 vaccination. The rearrangement links TRBV5-8 to TRBJ2-3, with D hard to call. The clonotype was recovered from an adult in good health. Here the CDR3 DNA reads TGTGCCAGCAGCCCCATGGTCGGAGATACGCAGTATTTT. This gives the protein CASSPMVGDTQYF. The entire variable domain, with the rest obtained from reference TRBV5-8 and TRBJ2-3, is as follows: EAGVTQSPTHLIKTRGQQATLRCSPISGHTSVYWYQQALGLGLQFLLWYDEGEERNRGNFPPRFSGRQFPNYSSELNVNALELEDSALYLCASSPMVGDTQYFGPGTRLTVL.